The clone carrying this T cell receptor beta chain was recorded once. As processed by the authors: Amplification from reference gene primers served as the basis for estimated nucleated cell counts. The protocol was immunoSEQ multiplex PCR, while the TCRdb copy is restricted to in-frame clones and leaves out a portion. Clonal size and the V and J genes are those of that table, whereas D and trimming came from the DNA. The sample has roughly 150,000 clones, 65% to 85% seen once. This record belongs to a study of blood T cell repertoires in COVID-19. For the study at large: Acute and convalescent COVID-19 samples came from the United States, Italy and Spain. PBMCs, B-cell-depleted T cells, or T cells were the source of the cDNA or gDNA that made up the material.

The length of the CDR3 is 12 residues. V was pared by 6 bases and J by 4 bases, with 9 bases between. CDR1 and CDR2 (germline): ENHRY, SYGVKD. The sequence came from a woman older than 75 with acute or convalescent COVID-19. Sequencing was done on a sample of peripheral blood. The gene calls are TRBV10-3 and TRBJ1-1, with D possibly matching TRBD1 (6 bases). CDR3 sequence: CAIREGGTEAFF. In DNA, the CDR3 is TGTGCCATCAGGGAAGGGGGCACTGAAGCTTTCTTT.